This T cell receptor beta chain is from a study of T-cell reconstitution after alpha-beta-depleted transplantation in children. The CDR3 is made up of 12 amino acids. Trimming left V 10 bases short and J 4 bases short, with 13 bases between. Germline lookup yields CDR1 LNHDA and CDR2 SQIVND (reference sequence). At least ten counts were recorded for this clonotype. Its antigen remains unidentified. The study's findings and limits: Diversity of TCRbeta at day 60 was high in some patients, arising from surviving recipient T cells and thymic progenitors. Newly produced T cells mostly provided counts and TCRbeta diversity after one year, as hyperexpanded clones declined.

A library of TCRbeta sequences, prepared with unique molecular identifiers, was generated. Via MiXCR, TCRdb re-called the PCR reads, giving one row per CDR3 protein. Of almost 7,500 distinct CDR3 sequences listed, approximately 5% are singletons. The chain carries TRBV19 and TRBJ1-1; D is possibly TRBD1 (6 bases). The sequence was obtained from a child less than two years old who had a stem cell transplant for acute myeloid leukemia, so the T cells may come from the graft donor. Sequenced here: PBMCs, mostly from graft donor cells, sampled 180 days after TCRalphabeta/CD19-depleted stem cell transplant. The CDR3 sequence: CATRDMGTEAFF. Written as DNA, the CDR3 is TGTGCCACCCGGGACATGGGCACTGAAGCTTTCTTT.